What follows describes a single T cell receptor beta chain. The sample belongs to a study of cytomegalovirus exposure and HLA in healthy donors. In the PCR, 60 Vbeta and 13 Jbeta primers were used. Using immunoSEQ multiplex PCR, the repertoire was profiled, and TCRdb retains in-frame clones only, with some absent. This specimen shows roughly 120,000 clones; the ten leading clones hold around 7%. The V gene's germline CDR1 is SQVTM and CDR2 ANQGSEA. Trimming at V came to 6 bases and at J to 1 base, leaving 2 bases not matched to a gene. The CDR3 is 15 residues long. Sequencing was performed on PBMCs. V is TRBV29-1 and J is TRBJ2-1; the match to TRBD2 covers 14 bases. The TCR comes from a man aged 35 to 55 in good health and CMV-seropositive. CDR3 loop: CSVRLAGGSYNEQFF. The CDR3 nucleotides are TGCAGCGTCCGACTAGCGGGAGGGTCCTACAATGAGCAGTTCTTC.